This TCR beta chain was profiled in a study of tumor and adjacent non-tumor tissue in lung cancer. This sample's RNA came from whole unsorted tissue. TCRbeta libraries were built with three rounds of nested PCR, modified from ARM-PCR. MiXCR was run by TCRdb on the multiplex PCR reads, yielding one entry per CDR3 protein. The sample shows roughly 81,000 distinct CDR3 sequences, 55% to 70% of them seen only once. V was shortened by 1 base and J by 6 bases, with 13 bases between the two germline ends. Germline V CDR1 and CDR2: LGHNA, YNFKEQ. The CDR3 spans 15 residues. V usage is TRBV4-2 and J usage is TRBJ2-1, with D unclear. The sequence came from a woman between 65 and 79 years old with non-small cell lung cancer. The sequencing input was lung tumor tissue. CDR3 sequence: CASSQGNETCNEQFF. CDR3 nucleotide sequence: TGTGCCAGCAGCCAAGGAAACGAGACCTGCAATGAGCAGTTCTTC.